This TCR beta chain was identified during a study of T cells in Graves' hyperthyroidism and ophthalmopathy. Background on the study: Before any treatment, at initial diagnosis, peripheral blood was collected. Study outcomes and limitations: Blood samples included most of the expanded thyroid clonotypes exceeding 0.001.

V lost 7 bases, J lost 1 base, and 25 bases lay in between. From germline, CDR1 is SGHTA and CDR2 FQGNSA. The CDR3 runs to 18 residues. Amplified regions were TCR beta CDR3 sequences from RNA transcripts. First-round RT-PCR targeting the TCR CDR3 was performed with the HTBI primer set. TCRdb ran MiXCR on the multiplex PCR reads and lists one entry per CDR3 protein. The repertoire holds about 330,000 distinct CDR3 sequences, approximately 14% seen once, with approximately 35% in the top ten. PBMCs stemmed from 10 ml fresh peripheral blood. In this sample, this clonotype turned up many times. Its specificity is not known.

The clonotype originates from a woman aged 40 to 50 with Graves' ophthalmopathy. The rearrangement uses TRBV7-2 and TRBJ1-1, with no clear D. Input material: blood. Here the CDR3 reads CASTIPWDYSPQNTEAFF. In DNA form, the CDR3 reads TGTGCCAGCACCATCCCCTGGGATTACAGCCCCCAGAACACTGAAGCTTTCTTT.